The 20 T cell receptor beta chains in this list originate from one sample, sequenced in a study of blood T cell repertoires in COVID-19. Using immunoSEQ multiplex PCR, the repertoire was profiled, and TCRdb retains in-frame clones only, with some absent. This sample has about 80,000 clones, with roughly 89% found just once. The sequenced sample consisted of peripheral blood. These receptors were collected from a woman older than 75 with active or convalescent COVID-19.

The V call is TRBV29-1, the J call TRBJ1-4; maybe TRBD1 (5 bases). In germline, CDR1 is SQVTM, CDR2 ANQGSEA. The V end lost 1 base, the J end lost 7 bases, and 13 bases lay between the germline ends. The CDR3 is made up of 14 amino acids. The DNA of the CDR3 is TGCAGCGTTGAAGTAAGATTGGGGGGTGAAAAACTGTTTTTT. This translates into CSVEVRLGGEKLFF.

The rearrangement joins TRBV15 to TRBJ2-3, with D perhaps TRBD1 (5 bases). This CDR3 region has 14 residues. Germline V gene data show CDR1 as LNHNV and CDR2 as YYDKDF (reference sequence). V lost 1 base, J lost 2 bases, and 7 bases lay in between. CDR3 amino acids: CATSRGQSTDTQYF. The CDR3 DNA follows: TGTGCCACCAGCAGAGGACAGTCCACAGATACGCAGTATTTT.

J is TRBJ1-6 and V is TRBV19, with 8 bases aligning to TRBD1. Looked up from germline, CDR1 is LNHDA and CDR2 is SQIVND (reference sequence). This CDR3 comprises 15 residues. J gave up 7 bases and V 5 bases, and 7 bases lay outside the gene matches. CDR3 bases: TGTGCCAGTAGTGGAGGGGACAGGAAAAATTCACCCCTCCACTTT. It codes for CASSGGDRKNSPLHF. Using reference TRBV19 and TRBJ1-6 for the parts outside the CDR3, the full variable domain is DGGITQSPKYLFRKEGQNVTLSCEQNLNHDAMYWYRQDPGQGLRLIYYSQIVNDFQKGDIAEGYSVSREKKESFPLTVTSAQKNPTAFYLCASSGGDRKNSPLHFGNGTRLTVT.

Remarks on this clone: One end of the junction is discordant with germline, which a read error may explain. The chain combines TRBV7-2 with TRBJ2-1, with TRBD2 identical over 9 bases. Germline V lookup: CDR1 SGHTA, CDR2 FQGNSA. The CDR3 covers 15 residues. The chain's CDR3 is CASSPPGLAYIEQFF. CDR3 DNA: TGTGCCAGCAGCCCCCCGGGACTAGCCTACATTGAGCAGTTCTTC. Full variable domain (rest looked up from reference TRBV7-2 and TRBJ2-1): GAGVSQSPSNKVTEKGKDVELRCDPISGHTALYWYRQSLGQGLEFLIYFQGNSAPDKSGLPSDRFSAERTGGSVSTLTIQRTQQEDSAVYLCASSPPGLAYIEQFFGPGTRLTVL.

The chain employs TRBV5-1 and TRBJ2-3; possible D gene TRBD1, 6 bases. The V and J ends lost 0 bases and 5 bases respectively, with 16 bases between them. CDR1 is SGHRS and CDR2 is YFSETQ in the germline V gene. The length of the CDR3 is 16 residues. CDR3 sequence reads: CASSLAGQQQGDTQYF. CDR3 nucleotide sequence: TGCGCCAGCAGCTTGGCCGGACAGCAACAAGGAGATACGCAGTATTTT.

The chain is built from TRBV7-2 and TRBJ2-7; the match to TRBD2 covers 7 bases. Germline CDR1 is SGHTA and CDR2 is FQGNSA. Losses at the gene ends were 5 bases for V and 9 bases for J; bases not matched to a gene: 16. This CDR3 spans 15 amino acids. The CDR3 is CASSPNGGLIVGQYF. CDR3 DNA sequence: TGTGCCAGCAGCCCCAACGGGGGGTTGATCGTTGGGCAGTACTTC. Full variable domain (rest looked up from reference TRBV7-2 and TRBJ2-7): GAGVSQSPSNKVTEKGKDVELRCDPISGHTALYWYRQSLGQGLEFLIYFQGNSAPDKSGLPSDRFSAERTGGSVSTLTIQRTQQEDSAVYLCASSPNGGLIVGQYFGPGTRLTVT.

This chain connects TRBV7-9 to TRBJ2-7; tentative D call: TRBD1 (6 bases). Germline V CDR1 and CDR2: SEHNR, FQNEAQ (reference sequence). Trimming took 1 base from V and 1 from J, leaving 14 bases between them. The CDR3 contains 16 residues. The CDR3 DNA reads TGTGCCAGCAGCTTAGGGCCGGGACACTATTCCTACGAGCAGTACTTC. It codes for CASSLGPGHYSYEQYF.

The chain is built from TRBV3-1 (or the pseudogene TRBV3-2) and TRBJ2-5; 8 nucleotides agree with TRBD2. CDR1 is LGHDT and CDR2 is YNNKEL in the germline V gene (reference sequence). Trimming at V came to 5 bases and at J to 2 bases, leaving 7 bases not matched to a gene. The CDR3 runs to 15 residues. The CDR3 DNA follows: TGTGCCAGCAGCGATGCAGCGGGAGTACAAGAGACCCAGTACTTC. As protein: CASSDAAGVQETQYF.

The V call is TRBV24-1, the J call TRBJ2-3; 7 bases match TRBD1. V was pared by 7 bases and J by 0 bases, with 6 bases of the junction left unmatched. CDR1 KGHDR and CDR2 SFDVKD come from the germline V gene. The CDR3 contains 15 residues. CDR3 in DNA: TGTGCCACCAGCCTACAGGGGCCAAGCACAGATACGCAGTATTTT. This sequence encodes CATSLQGPSTDTQYF.

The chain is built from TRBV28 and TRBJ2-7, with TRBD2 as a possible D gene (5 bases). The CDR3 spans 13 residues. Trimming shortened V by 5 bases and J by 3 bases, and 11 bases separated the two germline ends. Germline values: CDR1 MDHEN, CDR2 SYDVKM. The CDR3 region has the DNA TGTGCCAGCAGTCCCCCGGGATTCTACGAGCAGTACTTC. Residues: CASSPPGFYEQYF. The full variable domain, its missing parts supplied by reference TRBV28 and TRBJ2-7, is DVKVTQSSRYLVKRTGEKVFLECVQDMDHENMFWYRQDPGLGLRLIYFSYDVKMKEKGDIPEGYSVSREKKERFSLILESASTNQTSMYLCASSPPGFYEQYFGPGTRLTVT.

The CDR3 reads CATRGQGMMNTEAFF. CDR3 coding DNA: TGTGCCACCAGGGGACAGGGGATGATGAACACTGAAGCTTTCTTT. This chain joins TRBV24-1 and TRBJ1-1; 10 bases agree with TRBD1. CDR1 and CDR2 (germline): KGHDR, SFDVKD. With V trimmed by 7 bases and J by 0 bases, 4 bases remained unmatched. The CDR3 totals 15 residues.

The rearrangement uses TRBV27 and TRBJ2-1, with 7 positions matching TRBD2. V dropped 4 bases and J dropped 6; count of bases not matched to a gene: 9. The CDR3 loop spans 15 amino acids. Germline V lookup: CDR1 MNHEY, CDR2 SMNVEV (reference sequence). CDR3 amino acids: CASSSGLGGSNEQFF. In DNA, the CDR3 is TGTGCCAGCAGTTCCGGCCTCGGGGGGAGCAATGAGCAGTTCTTC.

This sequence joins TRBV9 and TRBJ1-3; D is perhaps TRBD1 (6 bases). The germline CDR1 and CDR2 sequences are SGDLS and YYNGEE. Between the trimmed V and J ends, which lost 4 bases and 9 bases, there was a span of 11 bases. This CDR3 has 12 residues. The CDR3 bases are TGTGCCAGCAGCCAGACAGGCGGCACCATATATTTT. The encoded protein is CASSQTGGTIYF.

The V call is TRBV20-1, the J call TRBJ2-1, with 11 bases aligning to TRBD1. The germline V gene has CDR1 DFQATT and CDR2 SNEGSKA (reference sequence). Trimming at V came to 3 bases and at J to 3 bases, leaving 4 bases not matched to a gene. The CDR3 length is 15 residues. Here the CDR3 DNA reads TGCAGTGCTAGTTCCGGGACAGGGGGCTACAATGAGCAGTTCTTC. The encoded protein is CSASSGTGGYNEQFF.

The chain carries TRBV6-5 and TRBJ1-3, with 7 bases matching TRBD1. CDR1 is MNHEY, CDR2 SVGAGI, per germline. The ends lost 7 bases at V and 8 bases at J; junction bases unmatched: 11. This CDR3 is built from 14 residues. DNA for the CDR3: TGTGCCAGCACCCGAAGACAGGGCGGGGACACCATATATTTT. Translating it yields CASTRRQGGDTIYF.

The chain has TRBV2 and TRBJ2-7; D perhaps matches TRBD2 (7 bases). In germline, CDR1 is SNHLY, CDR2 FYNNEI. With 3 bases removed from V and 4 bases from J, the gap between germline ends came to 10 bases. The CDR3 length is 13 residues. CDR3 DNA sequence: TGTGCCAGCAGTGACAGGGGACTATACGAGCAGTACTTC. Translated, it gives CASSDRGLYEQYF.

The DNA for the CDR3 is TGTGCCAGCTCACTTCGGACAGGCTCTAACTCTGGAAACACCATATATTTT. Encoded protein: CASSLRTGSNSGNTIYF. The chain carries TRBV18 and TRBJ1-3, with 7 bases aligning to TRBD1. The CDR3 sequence is 17 residues long. The trim removed 4 bases at V and 0 bases at J, leaving 9 bases unmatched. From germline, CDR1 is KGHSH and CDR2 LQKENI.

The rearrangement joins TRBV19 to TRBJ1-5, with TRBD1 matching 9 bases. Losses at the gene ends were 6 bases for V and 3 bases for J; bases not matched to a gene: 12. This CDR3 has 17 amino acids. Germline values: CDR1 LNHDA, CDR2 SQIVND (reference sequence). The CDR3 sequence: CASSSPPGTGYNQPQHF. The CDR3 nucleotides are TGTGCCAGTAGCTCGCCCCCCGGGACAGGGTACAATCAGCCCCAGCATTTT.

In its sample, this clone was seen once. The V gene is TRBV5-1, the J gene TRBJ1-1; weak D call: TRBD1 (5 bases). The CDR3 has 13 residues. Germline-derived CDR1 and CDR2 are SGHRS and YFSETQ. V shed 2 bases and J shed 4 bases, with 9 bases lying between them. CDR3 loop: CASSFWTTTEAFF. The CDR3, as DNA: TGCGCCAGCAGCTTCTGGACAACCACTGAAGCTTTCTTT.

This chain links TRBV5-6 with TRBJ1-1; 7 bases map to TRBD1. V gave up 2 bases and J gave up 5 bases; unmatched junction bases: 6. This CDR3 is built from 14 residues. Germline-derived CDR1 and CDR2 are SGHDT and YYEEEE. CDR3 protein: CASSFPSGGTEAFF. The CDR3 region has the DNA TGTGCCAGCAGCTTTCCGTCAGGGGGGACTGAAGCTTTCTTT.